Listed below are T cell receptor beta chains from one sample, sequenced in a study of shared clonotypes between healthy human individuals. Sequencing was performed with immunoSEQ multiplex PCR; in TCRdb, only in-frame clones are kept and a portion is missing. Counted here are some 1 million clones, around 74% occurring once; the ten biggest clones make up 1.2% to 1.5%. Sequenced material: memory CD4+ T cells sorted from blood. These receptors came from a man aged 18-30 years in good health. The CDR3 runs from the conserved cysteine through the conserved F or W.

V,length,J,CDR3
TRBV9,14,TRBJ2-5,CASSSIPGGETQYF
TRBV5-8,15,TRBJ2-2,CASNSGILNTGELFF
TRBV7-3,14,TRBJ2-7,CASSPQATGGEQYF
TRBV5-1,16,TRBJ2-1,CASSLDQAESYNEQFF
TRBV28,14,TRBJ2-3,CASGRGVRTDTQYF
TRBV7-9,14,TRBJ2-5,CASSVEQGRETQYF
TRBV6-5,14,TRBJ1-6,CASRGGAYNSPLHF
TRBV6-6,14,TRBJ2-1,CASTDREGYNEQFF
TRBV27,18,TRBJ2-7,CASSLSIAWGVTVYEQYF
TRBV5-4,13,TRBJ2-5,CASSLPGGETQYF
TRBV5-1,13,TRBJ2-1,CASSPHLGNEQFF
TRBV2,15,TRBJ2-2,CASSSTSGGTGELFF
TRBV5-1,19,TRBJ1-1,CASSGRGTGGGERNTEAFF
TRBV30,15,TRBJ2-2,CAWTEKAGPTGELFF
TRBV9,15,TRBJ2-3,CASSVAETGTDTQYF
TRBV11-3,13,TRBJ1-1,CASSLGGRAEAFF
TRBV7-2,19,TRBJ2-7,CASSLAWTGGLTSSYEQYF
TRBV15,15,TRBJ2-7,CATSRVGQGSYEQYF
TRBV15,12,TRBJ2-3,CATSRVADTQYF
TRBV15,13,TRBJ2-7,CATSGIKTYEQYF
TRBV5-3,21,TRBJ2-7,CARSLAKGSGWWRVNPYEQYF
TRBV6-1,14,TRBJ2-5,CASSEEHAQETQYF
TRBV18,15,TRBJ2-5,CASSTSAGGQETQYF
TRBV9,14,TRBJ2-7,CASSPQQADYEQYF
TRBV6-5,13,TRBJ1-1,CASISPGNTEAFF
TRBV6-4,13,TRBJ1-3,CASSQEVGNTIYF
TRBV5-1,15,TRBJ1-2,CASSTGPTENYGYTF
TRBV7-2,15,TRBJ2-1,CASSPGNRRNNEQFF
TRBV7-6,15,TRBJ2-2,CASSLAAWGGGELFF
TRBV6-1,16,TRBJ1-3,CASSEGPLEGWNTIYF
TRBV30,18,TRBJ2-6,CAWGAGTVVYSGANVLTF
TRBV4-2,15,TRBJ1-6,CASSQAGTGGSPLHF
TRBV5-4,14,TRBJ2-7,CASSPATSVREQYF
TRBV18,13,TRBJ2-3,CASSSLEQGPKYF
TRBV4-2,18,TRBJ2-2,CASSLDPPGLAGARELFF
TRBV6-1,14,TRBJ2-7,CASIASQGARWQYF
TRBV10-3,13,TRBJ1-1,CAISEFSGEMAFF
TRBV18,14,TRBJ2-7,CASSRVGGSYEQYF
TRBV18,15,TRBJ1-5,CASSPDSNRNQPQHF
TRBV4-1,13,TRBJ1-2,CASSHQGQFGYTF
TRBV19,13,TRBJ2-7,CASSQFASYEQYF
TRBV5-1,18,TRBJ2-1,CASSLAKVSGGAGNEQFF
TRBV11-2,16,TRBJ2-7,CASSIEPGLGSYEQYF
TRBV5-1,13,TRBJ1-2,CASSPDRVFGYTF
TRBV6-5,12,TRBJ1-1,CASSQGNTEAFF
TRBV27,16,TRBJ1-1,CASSLRPDRRNTEAFF
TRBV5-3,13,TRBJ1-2,CARSFRDRVGYTF
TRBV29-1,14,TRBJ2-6,CSVVVGTGANVLTF
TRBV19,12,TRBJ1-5,CASRDLYQPQHF
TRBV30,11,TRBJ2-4,CAWQGKGIQYF
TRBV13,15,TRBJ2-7,CASSQGTGTTYEQYF
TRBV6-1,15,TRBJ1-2,CASSEWEGPLYGYTF
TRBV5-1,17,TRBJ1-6,CASSLGSAGAGNSPLHF
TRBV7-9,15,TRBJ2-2,CASSPTRTATGELFF
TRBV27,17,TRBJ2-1,CASSSQGLADNYNEQFF